Detailed here is one T cell receptor (beta chain). This specimen comes from a study of PD-1 blockade in mismatch repair-deficient tumors. Here immunoSEQ multiplex PCR was the method, and the copy in TCRdb shows in-frame clones only, minus some. Of some 130,000 clones in the sample, 88% were seen once. The CDR3 sequence is 15 residues long. Germline CDR1 and CDR2: LNHDA and SQIVND (reference sequence). Deletions cut 3 bases from V and 4 bases from J, with 13 bases between. This sample comprised peripheral blood, obtained approximately 72 weeks after starting pembrolizumab. V and J are TRBV19 and TRBJ1-5; D gene uncertain. This TCR was recovered from an adult with mismatch repair-deficient cancer. CDR3 amino acids: CASSIQLTFNQPQHF. The DNA of the CDR3 is TGTGCCAGTAGTATTCAATTGACATTTAATCAGCCCCAGCATTTT.